Ten or more counts support the clone carrying this T cell receptor beta chain. What it binds is not known. V shed 5 bases and J shed 3 bases, with 16 bases lying between them. CDR3 size: 15 residues. CDR1 is MNHEY and CDR2 is SMNVEV in the germline V gene (reference sequence). No ophthalmopathy progression within 18 months constituted stable Graves' hyperthyroidism. Fresh peripheral blood, roughly 9.8 ml of it, supplied the PBMCs. The data are from a study of T cells in Graves' hyperthyroidism and ophthalmopathy. Study as a whole: Specimen type is peripheral blood, collected at initial diagnosis prior to any treatment. Study-wide results and limits: Separating ophthalmopathy from stable hyperthyroidism was achieved by a 13 V-J model.

RNA transcripts provided the source from which TCR beta CDR3 regions were amplified. A set of HTBI primers served as the primers for a first-round RT-PCR of the TCR CDR3. One entry per CDR3 protein, called by TCRdb with MiXCR from the multiplex PCR reads. The sample holds fewer than 800,000 distinct CDR3 sequences; approximately 16% are singletons and the top ten take roughly 8%. V usage is TRBV27 and J usage is TRBJ2-5; tentatively, D is TRBD2 (7 bases). Specimen: blood. The receptor comes from a young man with Graves' hyperthyroidism. CDR3 nucleotides: TGTGCCAGCAGTCCTTTAGGGGGGGGGGAAGAGACCCAGTACTTC. Translation: CASSPLGGGEETQYF.